Sequencing of this T cell receptor (beta chain) was carried out in a study of CD4 T cells in relation to SARS-CoV-2 and coronaviruses (dated by TCRdb to the early 2020s). Background for the entire study: Using patient-derived lymphoblastoid cell lines, the shared crossreactive spike epitopes were mapped to their HLA restriction. For other donors in the study, expansion assays were sequenced with a different, Illumina-based TCR-beta assay. The study assessed, at the TCR clonotype level, memory CD4+ T cell crossreactivity between SARS-CoV-2 and common cold coronavirus spike proteins. The Adaptive Biotechnologies TCR-sequencing kit was used for samples from three pre-COVID donors and for the naive versus memory experiments, whereas the other data were Illumina-based. Findings and caveats that apply to the study as a whole: No donor contributed both pre-pandemic and post-infection samples, which limited tracing the source of pre-existing responses. Naive versus memory sequencing indicated that memory recall responses, rather than primary responses primed during culture, are detected by the assay. The study was limited by small numbers of patients and tested TCRs. In approximately 60% of donors, memory CD4+ clonotypes turned up that crossrecognized SARS-CoV-2 and at least one common cold coronavirus spike. Significantly weaker SARS-CoV-2-driven expansion was shown by crossreactive clones than by monoreactive clones, consistent with antigenic imprinting. Because the crossreactivity analysis focused on spike protein, crossreactivity against other viral proteins was not assessed.

The table lists this clone with a count of one. Its antigen has not been determined. Base qualities are not provided; no much larger clone lies one nucleotide away. CD4+ T cells from unexposed donors were collected before the COVID-19 pandemic (2011-2018). Naive and memory CD4+ T cells were separated from cryopreserved PBMCs by first enriching for CD4 and then performing EasySep naive CD4+ T cell enrichment. Leukapheresis product for the unexposed donors was purchased commercially. Ficoll-Paque PLUS gradient centrifugation was used to isolate PBMCs from leukapheresis product or whole blood. PBMCs were either cryopreserved at -140°C or used fresh in the expansion assay. The QIAamp Micro DNA Kit was used to extract genomic DNA from the CD4+ T cells. Spanning cysteine to phenylalanine, the CDR3 consists of 11 amino acids. Here the CDR3 DNA is all that survives: 33 bases in frame from base 1. The germline V gene (reference sequence) yields MNHEY for CDR1 and SMNVEV for CDR2. Trimming takes 8 bases from V and 7 bases from J, and the germline ends sit 9 bases apart.

DNA from uncultured naive and memory CD4+ T cells underwent immunoSEQ TCR-beta sequencing at deep resolution. Per the source publication's procedure: During preprocessing, nonproductive sequences were removed, as were CDR3s that did not start with C, did not end with F or W, or were shorter than 7 amino acids. Cultured and uncultured naive and memory CD4+ repertoires were searched for previously identified spike- and CEF-reactive CDR3s. After three terminal residues were trimmed from each end, CDR3 homology was quantified as pairwise Levenshtein distance using the stringdist R package. TCRdb's version of the immuneACCESS table is confined to in-frame rearrangements and falls short of the full clone set. An unresolved V gene accounts for under half of the shortfall where checked; the remainder is of unknown origin. The V and J calls and clone size come from that table; D and trimming were worked out from the DNA. The sample has about 65,000 clones on record, about 89% of them singletons. Over 1.5% of the sample is held by the ten biggest clonotypes.

This clonotype was obtained from a human donor in good health. Sequenced: memory CD4+ T cells from PBMCs. The sample's cell subset or site, from its label and the paper: memory (non-naive) CD4+ T cells. Rearrangement joined TRBV27 to TRBJ2-1; no confident D gene assignment can be made. The nucleotides are TGTGCCAGCTCCATCAGGAATGAGCAGTTCTTC. This codes for CASSIRNEQFF.